This T cell receptor beta chain was sequenced for a study of PD-1 blockade in classical Hodgkin lymphoma. Relapse after autologous stem cell transplantation occurred in every patient, and brentuximab vedotin exposure varied. Best outcomes ranged across complete response, partial response and progressive disease. CDR3 length equals 14 residues. Between the trimmed V and J ends, which lost 0 bases and 10 bases, there was a span of 12 bases. The V gene's germline CDR1 is LNHNV and CDR2 YYDKDF (reference sequence). Notes on the study in general: Newly diagnosed patients and complete responders had comparable diversity at baseline. Baseline TCR diversity was reportedly lower in newly diagnosed patients than healthy donors.

On this clone: Its antigen is unknown.

Method: immunoSEQ multiplex PCR; TCRdb's copy keeps in-frame clones and lacks some. The sample has approximately 13,000 clones, more than 65% seen once. The gene calls are TRBV15 and TRBJ2-2; TRBD1 might be the D (5 bases). The origin of this receptor is a human donor with classical Hodgkin lymphoma. The starting material was peripheral blood mononuclear cells (PBMCs), obtained at baseline. The DNA for the CDR3 is TGTGCCACCAGCAGAGATGCAACAGGTCTGGAGCTGTTTTTT. Translated: CATSRDATGLELFF.